These 9 T cell receptor beta chains originate from one sample sequenced in a study of cytomegalovirus exposure and HLA in healthy donors. Use of 60 Vbeta and 13 Jbeta primers characterized the PCR. Sequencing was performed with immunoSEQ multiplex PCR; in TCRdb, only in-frame clones are kept and a portion is missing. The sample holds about 60,000 clones, about 82% seen once. The specimen was PBMCs. These TCRs come from a man aged 30-40 years in good health and CMV-seronegative.

The count of this clone is one. J is TRBJ2-7 and V is TRBV7-9; 7 bases are a match to TRBD2. The germline V gene has CDR1 SEHNR and CDR2 FQNEAQ (reference sequence). The trim removed 3 bases at V and 2 bases at J, leaving 7 bases unmatched. This CDR3 region has 15 residues. The CDR3 nucleotides read TGTGCCAGCAGCTTGACGATGGGAGGGACCTACGAGCAGTACTTC. Its protein product is CASSLTMGGTYEQYF.

On this clone itself: Germline is not matched at one junction end, which may reflect a read error. This sequence joins TRBV7-2 and TRBJ2-7, with D hard to call. Per the germline V gene, CDR1 is SGHTA and CDR2 is FQGNSA. CDR3 length: 17 residues. The CDR3 region has the DNA TGTGCCAGCAGCTTCTCCCCCATAGCTATATACTCCTACGAGCAGTATTTC. This codes for CASSFSPIAIYSYEQYF.

The rearrangement joins TRBV9 to TRBJ2-6; weak D call: TRBD1 (6 bases). V was pared by 3 bases and J by 2 bases, with 9 bases between. The CDR3 totals 15 residues. CDR1 is SGDLS, CDR2 YYNGEE, per germline. In nucleotides, the CDR3 is TGTGCCAGCAGCGCCTCAGGGGCTGGGGCCAACGTCCTGACTTTC. Translating gives CASSASGAGANVLTF. Variable domain in full (rest from reference TRBV9 and TRBJ2-6): DSGVTQTPKHLITATGQRVTLRCSPRSGDLSVYWYQQSLDQGLQFLIQYYNGEERAKGNILERFSAQQFPDLHSELNLSSLELGDSALYFCASSASGAGANVLTFGAGSRLTVL.

J is TRBJ2-3 and V is TRBV29-1; no reliable D call. Germline V gene lookup returns CDR1 SQVTM and CDR2 ANQGSEA. The CDR3 spans 13 residues. V was pared by 7 bases and J by 2 bases, with 13 bases between. CDR3 sequence reads: CSALAVNTDTQYF. The CDR3 nucleotides read TGCAGCGCCCTGGCGGTAAACACAGATACGCAGTATTTT.

The chain is built from TRBV2 and TRBJ2-7; D unclear. Trimming took off 5 bases at V and 4 bases at J, with 9 bases between the two ends. CDR1 and CDR2 from the germline V gene are SNHLY and FYNNEI. The length of the CDR3 is 12 residues. CDR3 nucleotides: TGTGCCAGCAGTTACCAGACTTACGAGCAGTACTTC. The encoded protein is CASSYQTYEQYF.

The V gene is TRBV6-4, the J gene TRBJ2-1, with 8 bases fitting TRBD2. Trimming at V came to 0 bases and at J to 15 bases, leaving 7 bases not matched to a gene. Germline values: CDR1 MRHNA, CDR2 SNTAGT. The CDR3 sequence is 13 residues long. The CDR3 region has the DNA TGTGCCAGCAGTGACTCACAGGCGGGAGGTTGGTTCTTC. This translates into CASSDSQAGGWFF.

The genes are TRBV15 and TRBJ2-3, with a weak D call TRBD1 (5 bases). Germline lookup yields CDR1 LNHNV and CDR2 YYDKDF (reference sequence). The CDR3 has 14 residues. V lost 2 bases and J lost 2, with 8 bases in between. The CDR3 region is CATSRQGLTDTQYF. In DNA form, the CDR3 reads TGTGCCACCAGCAGACAGGGCCTCACAGATACGCAGTATTTT. The full variable domain, rest sourced from reference TRBV15 and TRBJ2-3, is DAMVIQNPRYQVTQFGKPVTLSCSQTLNHNVMYWYQQKSSQAPKLLFHYYDKDFNNEADTPDNFQSRRPNTSFCFLDIRSPGLGDTAMYLCATSRQGLTDTQYFGPGTRLTVL.

The chain joins TRBV6-6 to TRBJ1-4; D is undetermined. The germline gives CDR1 MNHNY, CDR2 SVGAGI (reference sequence). V gave up 2 bases and J gave up 8 bases, with 12 bases separating them. CDR3 length: 14 amino acids. This chain's CDR3 is CASSYPSGEEKLFF. As DNA, the CDR3 is TGTGCCAGCAGTTACCCTAGCGGAGAAGAAAAACTGTTTTTT.

V usage is TRBV9 and J usage is TRBJ2-1, with D hard to call. V lost 4 bases to trimming and J lost 5 bases, with 13 bases between them. This CDR3 is built from 14 residues. CDR1 and CDR2 from the germline V gene are SGDLS and YYNGEE. CDR3 residues: CASSLPWPNNEQFF. In DNA, the CDR3 is TGTGCCAGCAGCCTCCCCTGGCCAAACAATGAGCAGTTCTTC.